This T cell receptor beta chain was documented in a study of T-cell memory formation after mild COVID-19. Trimming removed 1 base from V and 1 base from J, with 8 bases in between. Germline lookup yields CDR1 LGHNA and CDR2 YSLEER. This CDR3 spans 14 amino acids. This clonotype was seen only a few times. TCRdb reanalysed the 5' RACE reads using MiXCR and keeps one entry per CDR3 protein. This table has roughly 100,000 distinct CDR3 sequences, about a sixth appearing once. The sequenced sample was PBMCs or a T cell subset sorted from them (not recorded which). The rearrangement joins TRBV4-3 to TRBJ2-7; D is unresolved. The origin of this receptor is an adult woman who had mild COVID-19 (a few samples of this study predate the infection). Cell type and time point are not known. The CDR3 DNA follows: TGCGCCAGCAGCCAAGGTAGCTTTTCCTACGAGCAGTACTTC. It encodes CASSQGSFSYEQYF.